This TCR beta chain emerged from a study of blood T cell repertoires in COVID-19. Study background: Samples of COVID-19 (acute and convalescent) were obtained from the United States, Italy and Spain. Nucleic acid was either cDNA or gDNA, and it came from T cells, B-cell-depleted T cells, or PBMCs.

In the original processing: Using reference gene primer amplification, nucleated cell counts were estimated. Sequenced by immunoSEQ multiplex PCR; TCRdb stores in-frame clones only, minus some. V, J and clone size are those of that table, while D and trimming were read from the DNA. Of fewer than 90,000 clones listed, around 90% are singletons. V lost 6 bases and J lost 4, with 12 bases in between. The germline V gene encodes CDR1 MNHEY and CDR2 SVGAGI. The length of the CDR3 is 13 residues. The TCR comes from a woman aged 80 or older with active or convalescent COVID-19. The chain joins TRBV6-5 to TRBJ1-1; TRBD1 is a possible D gene (6 bases). The source material was peripheral blood. The CDR3 bases are TGTGCCAGCAGCCCACAGGGAATCACTGAAGCTTTCTTT. This encodes CASSPQGITEAFF.